This T cell receptor beta chain was observed in a study of Graves' ophthalmopathy and Graves' hyperthyroidism. Study outcomes and limitations: Detected in blood as well were most expanded thyroid clonotypes with frequency above 0.001.

New diagnoses, under 2 months' duration, and ages 18 to 65 characterized the hyperthyroidism patients. Excluded: other autoimmune disease, uncontrolled infection, pregnancy or lactation. Each diagnosis was determined on the basis of clinical symptoms, serum thyroxine, TRAb, thyroid ultrasound and orbital computed tomography. This CDR3 comprises 12 residues. With 6 bases removed from V and 6 bases from J, the gap between germline ends came to 12 bases. Germline-derived CDR1 and CDR2 are MNHEY and SVGAGI. From RNA, the CDR3 regions of TCR beta chains were amplified and sequenced. Investigators did first-round RT-PCR with HTBI primers, then second-round multiplex PCR. TCRdb analysed the multiplex PCR reads with MiXCR anew, one entry per CDR3 protein. The sample has over a million distinct CDR3 sequences; 35% to 40% are singletons. Details on this clonotype: Its antigen is as yet unknown.

This sequence was found in an adult man with Graves' hyperthyroidism. The source material was peripheral blood or thyroid tissue (not recorded which). This rearrangement joins TRBV6-5 to TRBJ2-7, with a possible D match to TRBD1 (6 bases). In DNA, the CDR3 is TGTGCCAGCAGAGACAGGTCAGGCGAGCAGTACTTC. Its protein is CASRDRSGEQYF.